The clone carrying this T cell receptor beta chain has only a few counts. Each CDR3 protein gets one entry after TCRdb re-called the RT-PCR reads with MiXCR. The data show around 580,000 distinct CDR3 sequences, 14% seen once. V gave up 3 bases and J gave up 8 bases; unmatched junction bases: 12. Per germline, CDR1 MDHEN and CDR2 SYDVKM. The length of the CDR3 is 16 residues. The data are from a study of response to subunit inactivated influenza vaccine. The clonotype originates from a man aged 50-59 years who received an inactivated influenza vaccine. This specimen was PBMCs from blood, taken 12 days after vaccination. The V call is TRBV28, the J call TRBJ2-1; TRBD2 matches at 8 bases. CDR3 nucleotide sequence: TGTGCCAGCAGTTTTGTCGGAGGGCGGGAGGAATATGAGCAGTTCTTC. Its translation: CASSFVGGREEYEQFF. Variable domain in full (rest from reference TRBV28 and TRBJ2-1): DVKVTQSSRYLVKRTGEKVFLECVQDMDHENMFWYRQDPGLGLRLIYFSYDVKMKEKGDIPEGYSVSREKKERFSLILESASTNQTSMYLCASSFVGGREEYEQFFGPGTRLTVL.